The 12 T cell receptor beta chains given below trace back to one sample, sequenced in a study of shared clonotypes between healthy human individuals. This table comes from immunoSEQ multiplex PCR, and its TCRdb copy is limited to in-frame clones, with some not included. The sample includes roughly 2.2 million clones, about 90% of them seen just once. The specimen was naive CD4+ T cells from PBMCs. The subset was: CD45RA+ positively selected. The receptors were sampled from a man aged 18 to 35 in good health. Some clones in this sample may be carry-over from other donors' samples.

This chain connects TRBV27 to TRBJ1-5, with 7 positions matching TRBD1. Looked up from germline, CDR1 is MNHEY and CDR2 is SMNVEV (reference sequence). With 2 bases clipped from V and 3 bases from J, the junction kept 10 bases outside the gene matches. CDR3 size: 17 residues. The CDR3 sequence is CASSLPRPGQINQPQHF. CDR3 DNA sequence: TGTGCCAGCAGTTTACCCCGACCGGGACAGATCAATCAGCCCCAGCATTTT.

This sequence joins TRBV6-1 and TRBJ2-3; D is ambiguous. The CDR3 consists of 14 residues. Germline V gives CDR1 MNHNS, CDR2 SASEGT. Trimming pared 7 bases from V and 3 bases from J, leaving 14 bases between. The DNA for the CDR3 is TGTGCCAGCATTAGATTGTCGGATACAGATACGCAGTATTTT. The encoded protein is CASIRLSDTDTQYF.

For the CDR3, the DNA is TGCGCCAGCAGCCAACTCGGACAGGGAAGAAACTATGGCTACACCTTC. Its translation is CASSQLGQGRNYGYTF. The rearrangement uses TRBV4-1 and TRBJ1-2; 8 positions agree with TRBD1. V was clipped by 2 bases and J by 2 bases; unmatched bases: 7. The CDR3 length is 16 residues. CDR1 and CDR2 (germline): MGHRA, YSYEKL.

This chain connects TRBV2 to TRBJ1-1, with 7 bases matching TRBD1. Germline V gene data show CDR1 as SNHLY and CDR2 as FYNNEI. V lost 6 bases and J lost 8; bases outside the gene matches: 15. The CDR3 length is 15 residues. CDR3 nucleotide sequence: TGTGCCAGCAGATCCAACAGGGGCGCGGGCTCCGAAGCTTTCTTT. Protein sequence: CASRSNRGAGSEAFF.

The rearrangement uses TRBV11-2 and TRBJ1-1; D unresolved. Trimming removed 5 bases at V and 1 base at J, with 11 bases between. The CDR3 sequence is 14 residues long. Germline V gives CDR1 SGHAT, CDR2 FQNNGV. The CDR3 sequence is CASSPERGNTEAFF. As DNA, the CDR3 is TGTGCCAGCAGCCCAGAGCGGGGGAACACTGAAGCTTTCTTT.

This clone was recorded once. V is TRBV28 and J is TRBJ2-7, with D possibly matching TRBD2 (6 bases). The CDR3 totals 15 residues. The V gene lost 2 bases and the J gene lost 3 bases, with 14 bases spanning the gap. Germline CDR1 MDHEN, CDR2 SYDVKM. CDR3 DNA sequence: TGTGCCAGCAGTTTACGGATGATCGGGAGCTACGAGCAGTACTTC. It specifies CASSLRMIGSYEQYF.

The chain combines TRBV5-1 with TRBJ1-5; D remains unclear. Trimming cost V 0 bases and J 5 bases, with 12 bases left between them. The CDR3 is made up of 15 amino acids. From germline, CDR1 is SGHRS and CDR2 YFSETQ. The CDR3 loop is CASSLGAAQDQPQHF. CDR3 nucleotide sequence: TGCGCCAGCAGCTTGGGTGCGGCGCAGGATCAGCCCCAGCATTTT.

The chain employs TRBV2 and TRBJ1-5, with 9 bases that match TRBD1. This CDR3 region has 16 residues. Germline CDR1 SNHLY, CDR2 FYNNEI. The junction had 9 bases not matched to a gene; V was cut back by 6 bases and J by 3 bases. The CDR3 nucleotides read TGTGCCAGCAGCTACACCGGGACAGGGTCCAATCAGCCCCAGCATTTT. As protein: CASSYTGTGSNQPQHF. Based on the CDR3 plus reference TRBV2 and TRBJ1-5, the full variable domain is EPEVTQTPSHQVTQMGQEVILRCVPISNHLYFYWYRQILGQKVEFLVSFYNNEISEKSEIFDDQFSVERPDGSNFTLKIRSTKLEDSAMYFCASSYTGTGSNQPQHFGDGTRLSIL.

The chain joins TRBV4-1 to TRBJ1-2, with 8 bases fitting TRBD1. From germline, CDR1 is MGHRA and CDR2 YSYEKL. The V segment lost 4 bases and the J segment 6 bases; nucleotides outside the gene matches: 4. This CDR3 region has 13 residues. This CDR3 reads CASSPQTGDGYTF. In DNA form, the CDR3 reads TGCGCCAGCAGCCCCCAGACAGGGGATGGCTACACCTTC.

The chain joins TRBV19 to TRBJ1-4; the D gene is possibly TRBD1 (6 bases). V lost 4 bases and J 4 bases, leaving 13 bases between the germline ends. Germline assignment: CDR1 LNHDA and CDR2 SQIVND (reference sequence). The CDR3 sequence is 15 residues long. CDR3 nucleotides: TGTGCCAGTAGTACACAGGGATACGGTAATGAAAAACTGTTTTTT. As protein: CASSTQGYGNEKLFF.

The J gene is TRBJ1-5, the V gene TRBV5-1; weak D call: TRBD1 (5 bases). CDR3 length: 15 residues. Trimming shortened V by 2 bases and J by 2 bases, and 11 bases separated the two germline ends. Germline loops: CDR1 SGHRS, CDR2 YFSETQ. DNA for the CDR3: TGCGCCAGCAGCTTCGGGACGCCCGGCAATCAGCCCCAGCATTTT. It codes for CASSFGTPGNQPQHF.

J is TRBJ1-5 and V is TRBV6-1, with 7 bases that match TRBD1. The CDR3 consists of 14 residues. CDR1 and CDR2 from the germline V gene are MNHNS and SASEGT. V was clipped by 7 bases and J by 4 bases; unmatched bases: 7. The CDR3 region has the DNA TGTGCCAGCATCAGATCAGGGGGAAATCAGCCCCAGCATTTT. As protein: CASIRSGGNQPQHF.